This TCR beta chain was found in a study of blood T cell repertoires in COVID-19. Turning to the study itself: Italy, Spain and the United States were the sources of the convalescent and acute COVID-19 samples. Nucleic acid was either cDNA or gDNA, and it came from T cells, B-cell-depleted T cells, or PBMCs.

Study processing details: Quantification of nucleated cells was approximated via reference gene primer amplification. The data were produced by immunoSEQ multiplex PCR, yet TCRdb's version contains in-frame clones alone and is incomplete. That table is the source of V, J and clone size, and D and trimming were worked out from the DNA. Here the sample spans roughly 250,000 clones, 65% to 85% being singletons. V dropped 2 bases and J dropped 2 bases, with 7 bases sitting between them. The CDR3 is 14 residues long. Germline values: CDR1 KGHDR, CDR2 SFDVKD. Sequenced input: peripheral blood. V is TRBV24-1 and J is TRBJ2-3; no definite D call. The sequence was obtained from a woman in her forties who had recovered from COVID-19. As DNA, the CDR3 is TGTGCCACCAGTGATTACCGAGTCACAGATACGCAGTATTTT. This encodes CATSDYRVTDTQYF.